The 21 T cell receptor beta chains reported below all come from one sample, sequenced in a study of monozygotic twins with inflammatory bowel disease. TCRdb re-called the 5' RACE reads; one entry per CDR3 protein, DNA not given. Its clone listing holds around 100,000 distinct CDR3 sequences. Input material: blood. The source of these receptors is a human donor with ulcerative colitis or Crohn's disease, or a healthy co-twin of an affected twin (not recorded which).

V gene TRBV6-1 combines with J gene TRBJ2-3. Germline V gene lookup returns CDR1 MNHNS and CDR2 SASEGT. The CDR3 runs 14 residues. This CDR3 reads CASKPSFVTDTQYF.

The gene calls are TRBV20-1 and TRBJ2-6; absent DNA, TCRdb's TRBD2 call cannot be checked. In germline, CDR1 is DFQATT, CDR2 SNEGSKA (reference sequence). The CDR3 spans 14 residues. CDR3 sequence: CSAQSGSGANVLTF.

This chain uses TRBV5-6 with TRBJ2-5. The CDR3 sequence is 13 residues long. Germline lookup yields CDR1 SGHDT and CDR2 YYEEEE. CDR3 in amino acids: CASSLDNQETQYF.

The rearrangement links TRBV28 to TRBJ2-2; the TRBD1 assignment by TCRdb is unverifiable without DNA. The CDR3 runs to 14 residues. Per germline, CDR1 MDHEN and CDR2 SYDVKM. The CDR3 here is CASKGQGAAGELFF.

V is TRBV10-3 and J is TRBJ2-7; as DNA is missing, the TRBD1 call by TCRdb cannot be tested. Germline CDR1 reads ENHRY; CDR2 reads SYGVKD. The CDR3 has 12 amino acids. The CDR3 loop reads CAISDSAALRQF.

This chain's CDR3 is CATSDLGIQYF. The chain carries TRBV24-1 and TRBJ2-4. The CDR3 runs 11 residues. Germline assignment: CDR1 KGHDR and CDR2 SFDVKD.

The V and J genes are TRBV18 and TRBJ2-5; the D gene TCRdb calls, TRBD1, cannot be checked with no DNA. CDR1 and CDR2 from the germline V gene are KGHSH and LQKENI. The CDR3 contains 14 residues. The CDR3: CASSPTGIQETQYF. The entire variable domain, with the rest obtained from reference TRBV18 and TRBJ2-5, is as follows: NAGVMQNPRHLVRRRGQEARLRCSPMKGHSHVYWYRQLPEEGLKFMVYLQKENIIDESGMPKERFSAEFPKEGPSILRIQQVVRGDSAAYFCASSPTGIQETQYFGPGTRLLVL.

The chain has TRBV18 and TRBJ2-5; the TCRdb call, TRBD2, lacks DNA for checking. The germline V gene encodes CDR1 KGHSH and CDR2 LQKENI. CDR3 length: 14 residues. The CDR3 reads CASSGLARQETQYF.

This chain joins TRBV7-8 and TRBJ2-7; TCRdb indicates TRBD1, and absent DNA this call remains unverified. Germline CDR1 is SGHVS and CDR2 is FQNEAQ. The CDR3 is 14 residues long. CDR3 region: CASSTGTGINEQYF.

The chain carries TRBV20-1 and TRBJ1-5; no DNA is available, so the TRBD1 call from TCRdb remains unchecked. Per the germline V gene, CDR1 is DFQATT and CDR2 is SNEGSKA (reference sequence). The CDR3 loop spans 15 amino acids. CDR3 in amino acids: CSAPDSRLNNQPQHF.

The chain uses TRBV6-5 and TRBJ2-2; TCRdb gives TRBD1 as the D gene, but with no DNA this cannot be confirmed. CDR1 and CDR2 from the germline V gene are MNHEY and SVGAGI. The CDR3 totals 13 residues. CDR3 region: CASRDINTGELFF.

The CDR3 protein is CASSQHGTRGGTDTQYF. V is TRBV3-1 and J is TRBJ2-3; checking the TCRdb D call of TRBD2 is not possible without DNA. The CDR3 is 17 residues long. Germline-derived CDR1 and CDR2 are LGHDT and YNNKEL (reference sequence).

The chain joins TRBV7-8 to TRBJ1-5; TCRdb's assignment of TRBD1 cannot be checked, as there is no DNA. Per the germline V gene, CDR1 is SGHVS and CDR2 is FQNEAQ. The CDR3 sequence is 17 residues long. The CDR3 reads CASSFGFRGQGAQPQHF.

The chain couples TRBV28 to TRBJ2-7; TCRdb designates TRBD1, a call that cannot be tested without DNA. Looked up from germline, CDR1 is MDHEN and CDR2 is SYDVKM. The CDR3 is made up of 17 amino acids. The CDR3 sequence is CASRQNRGTSRSYEQYF.

The chain employs TRBV7-2 and TRBJ2-5; the D call from TCRdb, TRBD1, cannot be confirmed without DNA. Germline lookup yields CDR1 SGHTA and CDR2 FQGNSA. This CDR3 has 15 amino acids. This CDR3 reads CASNLSGGLLETQYF.

The chain combines TRBV20-1 with TRBJ2-7; without DNA, the TCRdb call of TRBD1 cannot be checked. Germline CDR1 and CDR2: DFQATT and SNEGSKA (reference sequence). The CDR3 is 11 residues long. CDR3 residues: CSAGPGWEQYF.

The chain recombines TRBV5-1 with TRBJ2-3; TCRdb calls TRBD1, which cannot be checked without DNA. The germline V gene encodes CDR1 SGHRS and CDR2 YFSETQ. The CDR3 loop spans 19 amino acids. The CDR3 spells CASSPGDRRRLTSTDTQYF.

This chain links TRBV7-2 with TRBJ2-6; the D gene TCRdb calls, TRBD1, cannot be checked with no DNA. Germline V gene sequence: CDR1 SGHTA, CDR2 FQGNSA. CDR3 length: 15 amino acids. Here the CDR3 reads CASTQGDSGANVLTF. The full variable domain, in which reference TRBV7-2 and TRBJ2-6 provide the parts outside the CDR3, is GAGVSQSPSNKVTEKGKDVELRCDPISGHTALYWYRQSLGQGLEFLIYFQGNSAPDKSGLPSDRFSAERTGGSVSTLTIQRTQQEDSAVYLCASTQGDSGANVLTFGAGSRLTVL.

The V and J genes are TRBV7-2 and TRBJ1-5. Per germline, CDR1 SGHTA and CDR2 FQGNSA. CDR3 length: 14 residues. CDR3 sequence reads: CASSLAGGAQPQHF.

V is TRBV4-1 and J is TRBJ1-6. Germline loops: CDR1 MGHRA, CDR2 YSYEKL. The CDR3 covers 16 residues. The CDR3 region is CASSQERAALLTPLHF.

The chain couples TRBV5-1 to TRBJ2-6. The CDR3 is made up of 14 amino acids. Germline CDR1 and CDR2: SGHRS and YFSETQ. The CDR3 loop reads CASSLVPGANVLTF.